Described below is a single T cell receptor (beta chain) sequence and its context. Produced via immunoSEQ multiplex PCR; TCRdb's table is partial and in-frame only. The sample consists of 34,000 or so clones, 82% of them appearing once. Treatment indicated: randomized to nivolumab then ipilimumab (arm A) or the reverse (arm B). Sorted cells were live CD3+CD8+, lacking CD19 and CD56, from PBMCs. The data belong to a study of sequential checkpoint blockade in melanoma. CDR1 and CDR2 from the germline V gene are MGHRA and YSYEKL. The CDR3 is 16 amino acids. Trimming at V came to 3 bases and at J to 4 bases, leaving 7 bases not matched to a gene.

The origin of this receptor is a human donor with melanoma. The sequenced sample was CD8+ T cells sorted from blood (inferred from file names), obtained from a patient given nivolumab and ipilimumab in sequence. The chain couples TRBV4-1 to TRBJ2-7; 12 nucleotides line up with TRBD1. The CDR3 sequence is CASSQGPGQGAYEQYF. The DNA of the CDR3 is TGCGCCAGCAGCCAGGGACCGGGACAGGGGGCGTACGAGCAGTACTTC.